The 9 T cell receptor beta chains reported below all come from one sample, sequenced in a study of blood T cells in healthy people across ages. Sample-barcoded 5' priming and a J-beta primer mix drove a second PCR of roughly 7 to 11 cycles. TCRdb analysed the 5' RACE reads with MiXCR anew, one entry per CDR3 protein. This repertoire shows 1.6 million or so distinct CDR3 sequences, about 32% found once; its top ten account for roughly 10%. The specimen was blood. These receptors originate from a woman aged 30 to 39 in good health.

This clonotype was picked up a small number of times. V is TRBV25-1 and J is TRBJ1-2; D is undetermined. The V end was cut by 10 bases, the J end by 5 bases, with 14 bases between. CDR1 and CDR2 (germline): MGHDK, SYGVNS. The CDR3 contains 12 residues. The CDR3 sequence is CATGHLWYGYTF. CDR3 DNA sequence: TGTGCCACCGGCCACCTTTGGTATGGCTACACCTTC.

This clonotype was observed a single time. The chain carries TRBV28 and TRBJ2-7; TRBD2 might be the D (5 bases). The V gene lost 4 bases and the J gene lost 5 bases, with 21 bases spanning the gap. CDR1 MDHEN and CDR2 SYDVKM come from the germline V gene. The CDR3 extends over 16 amino acids. CDR3 sequence reads: CASSYSRGGSKNEQYF. CDR3 bases: TGTGCCAGCAGTTACTCCCGTGGTGGGAGTAAGAACGAGCAGTACTTC.

This rearrangement joins TRBV12-3 or TRBV12-4 to TRBJ1-2; no reliable D call. The germline V and J ends were trimmed by 5 bases and 6 bases, with 13 bases remaining between them. This CDR3 has 13 amino acids. The CDR3 DNA sequence: TGTGCCAGCAGTCCACAAACGGGTGATGGCTACACCTTC. Amino acids: CASSPQTGDGYTF.

This clonotype was recorded a few times. CDR3 loop: CASSTGYSYEQYF. CDR3 nucleotide sequence: TGTGCCAGTTCGACAGGATACTCCTACGAGCAGTACTTC. The chain links TRBV25-1 to TRBJ2-7; D possibly corresponds to TRBD1 (6 bases). V lost 9 bases, J lost 0 bases, and 12 bases lay in between. Germline V CDR1 and CDR2: MGHDK, SYGVNS. The CDR3 loop spans 13 amino acids.

The chain couples TRBV15 to TRBJ1-3; D is unclear. The CDR3 totals 14 residues. V dropped 5 bases and J dropped 4 bases, with 12 bases sitting between them. CDR1 is LNHNV and CDR2 is YYDKDF in the germline V gene (reference sequence). CDR3 sequence: CATSRPMEGNTIYF. As DNA, the CDR3 is TGTGCCACCAGCCGTCCTATGGAGGGAAACACCATATATTTT.

This clonotype was picked up a small number of times. The chain employs TRBV20-1 and TRBJ2-3, with a possible D match to TRBD2 (6 bases). The V gene's germline CDR1 is DFQATT and CDR2 SNEGSKA (reference sequence). CDR3 length equals 13 residues. The V gene lost 7 bases and the J gene lost 8 bases, with 19 bases spanning the gap. In DNA, the CDR3 is TGCAGTGGTCGGGACTCTGCTCTGGGTACGCAGTATTTT. Protein sequence: CSGRDSALGTQYF.

This chain uses TRBV5-1 with TRBJ2-3; D is perhaps TRBD1 or TRBD2 (5 bases each). The CDR3 is made up of 16 amino acids. The germline CDR1 and CDR2 sequences are SGHRS and YFSETQ. Trimming cost V 4 bases and J 0 bases, with 15 bases left between them. CDR3 residues: CASSTTRGPSTDTQYF. Written as DNA, the CDR3 is TGCGCCAGCAGCACGACCCGGGGCCCTAGCACAGATACGCAGTATTTT. The full variable domain, rest sourced from reference TRBV5-1 and TRBJ2-3, is KAGVTQTPRYLIKTRGQQVTLSCSPISGHRSVSWYQQTPGQGLQFLFEYFSETQRNKGNFPGRFSGRQFSNSRSEMNVSTLELGDSALYLCASSTTRGPSTDTQYFGPGTRLTVL.

There are a few counts of this clonotype. This rearrangement joins TRBV7-8 to TRBJ2-5, with 11 bases matching TRBD2. The length of the CDR3 is 16 residues. Germline CDR1 SGHVS, CDR2 FQNEAQ. The J segment lost 5 bases and the V segment lost 2 bases, leaving 7 bases of the junction unmatched. The CDR3 region is CASSLLVAGGPETQYF. Written as DNA, the CDR3 is TGTGCCAGCAGCTTATTGGTAGCGGGAGGGCCGGAGACCCAGTACTTC.

The chain has TRBV24-1 and TRBJ2-1; tentatively, D is TRBD2 (5 bases). The germline CDR1 and CDR2 sequences are KGHDR and SFDVKD. This CDR3 has 16 amino acids. Trimming took off 4 bases at V and 9 bases at J, with 21 bases between the two ends. The CDR3 loop is CATSDYSGLGNGEQFF. The DNA of the CDR3 is TGTGCCACCAGTGACTACAGCGGATTAGGGAACGGTGAGCAGTTCTTC.